The 26 T cell receptor beta chains given below trace back to one sample, sequenced in a study of OX40 agonist ivuxolimab in advanced cancers. The data were produced by immunoSEQ multiplex PCR, yet TCRdb's version contains in-frame clones alone and is incomplete. The sample holds fewer than 70,000 clones; 70% to 90% are singletons and the top ten take about 5.9%. The source material was CD4+ or CD8+ T cells sorted from blood, sampled in a trial of the OX40 agonist ivuxolimab. The receptors shown here come from an adult with an advanced solid tumor such as melanoma, head and neck, liver or kidney cancer.

The rearrangement joins TRBV18 to TRBJ2-4; TRBD2 matches 7 bases. The CDR3 is 13 amino acids. Unmatched junction bases numbered 4, after V lost 2 bases and J lost 9 bases. CDR1 is KGHSH and CDR2 is LQKENI in the germline V gene. The CDR3 here is CASSPAGEAIQYF. CDR3 nucleotide sequence: TGTGCCAGCTCACCAGCGGGGGAAGCCATTCAGTACTTC.

The J gene is TRBJ2-5, the V gene TRBV10-3; 10 bases are a match to TRBD1. Germline CDR1 is ENHRY and CDR2 is SYGVKD. The CDR3 totals 14 residues. With 8 bases clipped from V and 5 bases from J, the junction kept 8 bases outside the gene matches. The CDR3 region has the DNA TGTGCCATCTCGTTTGACAGGGGGCTTGAGACCCAGTACTTC. Its translation: CAISFDRGLETQYF.

The chain is built from TRBV18 and TRBJ2-1, with 7 bases that match TRBD1. Germline-derived CDR1 and CDR2 are KGHSH and LQKENI. V trimming: 2 bases; J trimming: 5 bases; junction bases outside the gene matches: 6. The CDR3 is made up of 15 amino acids. The CDR3 region has the DNA TGTGCCAGCTCACCATCAGGGGGATTCGACAATGAGCAGTTCTTC. Protein: CASSPSGGFDNEQFF.

This clone has more than one count but fewer than ten. The chain has TRBV6-1 and TRBJ2-7; 7 nucleotides align to TRBD1. Germline loops: CDR1 MNHNS, CDR2 SASEGT. The CDR3 consists of 13 residues. Trimming at V came to 5 bases and at J to 3 bases, leaving 4 bases not matched to a gene. CDR3 loop: CASSWTGHYEQYF. The CDR3 DNA reads TGTGCCAGCAGTTGGACAGGACACTACGAGCAGTACTTC.

The rearrangement uses TRBV2 and TRBJ1-1, with a weak D call TRBD1 (6 bases). Trimming took off 6 bases at V and 0 bases at J, with 14 bases between the two ends. CDR3 length: 15 residues. Germline V gene lookup returns CDR1 SNHLY and CDR2 FYNNEI. The CDR3 DNA reads as TGTGCCAGCAGGAGGGTGGGGGGGCTGAACACTGAAGCTTTCTTT. Protein: CASRRVGGLNTEAFF.

The chain recombines TRBV6-1 with TRBJ2-3; TRBD1 aligns across 7 bases. CDR1 is MNHNS, CDR2 SASEGT, per germline. V lost 0 bases to trimming and J lost 3 bases; unmatched junction nucleotides: 9. The CDR3 runs to 17 residues. As DNA, the CDR3 is TGTGCCAGCAGTGAAGCGAGGGGGCCGATGGTAACAGATACGCAGTATTTT. As protein: CASSEARGPMVTDTQYF.

The chain couples TRBV7-2 to TRBJ2-3; perhaps TRBD2 as D (7 bases). The V gene's germline CDR1 is SGHTA and CDR2 FQGNSA. The CDR3 consists of 15 residues. Trimming removed 10 bases from V and 2 bases from J, with 19 bases in between. CDR3 sequence (DNA): TGTGCCACCCAGGGGCTAGCGGTCTACACAGATACGCAGTATTTT. Protein: CATQGLAVYTDTQYF.

V is TRBV28 and J is TRBJ2-7; 9 bases are shared with TRBD1. With V trimmed by 4 bases and J by 3 bases, 7 bases remained unmatched. The CDR3 contains 15 residues. Germline CDR1 and CDR2: MDHEN and SYDVKM. In DNA form, the CDR3 reads TGTGCCAGCAGTTCTATATCGGGACAGGGCTACGAGCAGTACTTC. Translated: CASSSISGQGYEQYF.

This clone came up a few times. The V and J genes are TRBV19 and TRBJ1-5; 7 nucleotides align to TRBD1. This CDR3 has 16 amino acids. V trimming: 5 bases; J trimming: 1 base; junction bases outside the gene matches: 8. Germline lookup yields CDR1 LNHDA and CDR2 SQIVND (reference sequence). CDR3 bases: TGTGCCAGTAGTGCAGGGGGAGTTCGAAGCAATCAGCCCCAGCATTTT. This encodes CASSAGGVRSNQPQHF.

This chain links TRBV5-6 with TRBJ1-1, with D perhaps matching TRBD1 (5 bases). CDR3 length: 15 amino acids. CDR1 and CDR2 (germline): SGHDT, YYEEEE. Trimming left V 0 bases short and J 3 bases short, with 12 bases between. CDR3 coding DNA: TGTGCCAGCAGCTTGGATGGGGGGAGGGACACTGAAGCTTTCTTT. It encodes CASSLDGGRDTEAFF.

This chain connects TRBV7-2 to TRBJ2-3, with no clear D. Trimming stripped 5 bases from V and 5 bases from J, with 11 bases between. The germline V gene has CDR1 SGHTA and CDR2 FQGNSA. The CDR3 runs to 13 residues. CDR3 nucleotides: TGTGCCAGCAGCCCAAGTTTGCAAGATACGCAGTATTTT. Translating it yields CASSPSLQDTQYF.

This CDR3 reads CASSQGQRNNEQFF. The CDR3, as DNA: TGTGCCAGCAGCCAGGGACAGAGAAACAATGAGCAGTTCTTC. The J gene is TRBJ2-1, the V gene TRBV7-3, with 7 bases identical to TRBD1. J lost 5 bases, V lost 5 bases, and 6 bases had no gene match. The CDR3 has 14 amino acids. The V gene's germline CDR1 is SGHTA and CDR2 FQGTGA.

V gene TRBV4-1 combines with J gene TRBJ2-3; D is undetermined. This CDR3 comprises 16 residues. V was clipped by 0 bases and J by 0 bases, with 10 bases between them. From germline, CDR1 is MGHRA and CDR2 YSYEKL. The CDR3 sequence is CASSQDGKTSTDTQYF. CDR3 bases: TGCGCCAGCAGCCAAGATGGCAAAACTAGCACAGATACGCAGTATTTT.

The rearrangement joins TRBV29-1 to TRBJ2-7, with D perhaps TRBD2 (5 bases). Germline-derived CDR1 and CDR2 are SQVTM and ANQGSEA. The length of the CDR3 is 13 residues. Deletions cut 4 bases from V and 5 bases from J, with 15 bases between. The CDR3: CSVVGGGLHEQYF. CDR3 sequence (DNA): TGCAGCGTTGTGGGCGGCGGGTTACACGAGCAGTACTTC.

The genes are TRBV25-1 and TRBJ2-6; D not certain. The V gene lost 1 base and the J gene lost 0 bases, with 10 bases spanning the gap. Germline V gives CDR1 MGHDK, CDR2 SYGVNS. This CDR3 is built from 17 residues. Here the CDR3 DNA reads TGTGCCAGCAGTGAATTTGGCAGTAGCTCTGGGGCCAACGTCCTGACTTTC. This sequence encodes CASSEFGSSSGANVLTF.

This clone was picked up one time. The chain carries TRBV9 and TRBJ2-1; TRBD2 aligns across 11 bases. The CDR3 spans 16 residues. In germline, CDR1 is SGDLS, CDR2 YYNGEE. Trimming took 1 base from V and 6 from J; bases not matched to a gene: 6. CDR3 nucleotide sequence: TGTGCCAGCAGCGTATTGAGTAGCGGGGGGGTCAATGAGCAGTTCTTC. This encodes CASSVLSSGGVNEQFF.

The V gene is TRBV5-1, the J gene TRBJ2-3; D is possibly TRBD1 (5 bases). Germline assignment: CDR1 SGHRS and CDR2 YFSETQ. This CDR3 is built from 14 residues. V shed 4 bases and J shed 0 bases, with 9 bases lying between them. The CDR3 protein is CASSTGRSTDTQYF. The CDR3 DNA is TGCGCCAGCAGCACAGGACGAAGCACAGATACGCAGTATTTT.

The rearrangement links TRBV5-1 to TRBJ1-1, with a possible D match to TRBD1 (6 bases). CDR1 and CDR2 from the germline V gene are SGHRS and YFSETQ. CDR3 length: 14 residues. V lost 1 base and J lost 0, with 7 bases in between. The CDR3, as DNA: TGCGCCAGCAGCTTGTGGGGGCTGAACACTGAAGCTTTCTTT. Translated: CASSLWGLNTEAFF.

The chain employs TRBV11-3 and TRBJ2-7, with 10 nucleotides matching TRBD1. The V segment lost 3 bases and the J segment 11 bases; nucleotides outside the gene matches: 10. This CDR3 has 14 residues. CDR1 and CDR2 (germline): SGHNT, YENEEA. CDR3 in amino acids: CASSLGQGSFPEYF. CDR3 sequence (DNA): TGTGCCAGCAGCTTGGGACAGGGGTCGTTCCCTGAGTACTTC. Full variable domain (rest looked up from reference TRBV11-3 and TRBJ2-7): EAGVVQSPRYKIIEKKQPVAFWCNPISGHNTLYWYLQNLGQGPELLIRYENEEAVDDSQLPKDRFSAERLKGVDSTLKIQPAELGDSAVYLCASSLGQGSFPEYFGPGTRLTVT.

This chain joins TRBV27 and TRBJ2-1; TRBD2 matches 8 bases. Germline CDR1 MNHEY, CDR2 SMNVEV (reference sequence). Losses at the gene ends were 5 bases for V and 0 bases for J; bases not matched to a gene: 3. The CDR3 consists of 15 residues. The chain's CDR3 is CASSGGGSSYNEQFF. CDR3 coding DNA: TGTGCCAGCAGTGGCGGGGGGAGCTCCTACAATGAGCAGTTCTTC.

This clone was seen a few times. This chain joins TRBV30 and TRBJ2-6; perhaps TRBD2 as D (6 bases). CDR1 is GTSNPN, CDR2 SVGIG, per germline (reference sequence). The CDR3 extends over 16 amino acids. The ends were cut back, 5 bases at V and 0 bases at J, with 14 bases in the middle. As DNA, the CDR3 is TGTGCCTGGGAGGAGGGGCCGAGCTCTGGGGCCAACGTCCTGACTTTC. Its protein is CAWEEGPSSGANVLTF.

The rearrangement joins TRBV21-1 to TRBJ1-5. TRBV21-1 is tagged as a pseudogene. The CDR3 covers 16 residues. In DNA, the CDR3 is TGTGCCAGCAGAACCATGCTACATTGGCATCATCAGCCCCAGCATTTT. It translates to CASRTMLHWHHQPQHF.

This clone was seen a handful of times. The rearrangement joins TRBV28 to TRBJ1-5; weak D call: TRBD1 (6 bases). CDR3 length equals 15 residues. Germline CDR1 and CDR2: MDHEN and SYDVKM. With 5 bases removed from V and 5 bases from J, the gap between germline ends came to 16 bases. Here the CDR3 reads CASSGAGAFYQPQHF. CDR3 nucleotides: TGTGCCAGCAGTGGAGCGGGGGCGTTCTATCAGCCCCAGCATTTT.

The chain couples TRBV2 to TRBJ2-7; 11 bases line up with TRBD1. Trimming took 6 bases from V and 7 from J; bases not matched to a gene: 8. CDR1 is SNHLY, CDR2 FYNNEI, per germline. The CDR3 has 14 amino acids. As DNA, the CDR3 is TGTGCCAGCAGCGGGACAGGGGGAAGAGGGGAGCAGTACTTC. This translates into CASSGTGGRGEQYF.

J is TRBJ2-4 and V is TRBV7-5; TRBD1 is taken as the D call from the table, unchecked against the DNA. TRBV7-5 is a known pseudogene. The CDR3 covers 13 residues. DNA for the CDR3: TGTGCCAGCAGCTCTACAGAAAAAAACATTCAGTACTTC. Encoded protein: CASSSTEKNIQYF.

The chain is built from TRBV7-2 and TRBJ2-5; D is possibly TRBD1 (5 bases). The CDR3 runs 14 residues. The germline V gene has CDR1 SGHTA and CDR2 FQGNSA. V gave up 5 bases and J gave up 3 bases, with 13 bases separating them. CDR3 bases: TGTGCCAGCAGCCAAGGGCAGGGCGAAGAGACCCAGTACTTC. Translating gives CASSQGQGEETQYF.